Presented here are 5 T cell receptor beta chains from one specimen sequenced in a study of Tregs in tolerant kidney transplant recipients. Assay: immunoSEQ multiplex PCR; the TCRdb copy retains only in-frame clones and omits some. Of about 100,000 clones listed, under 95% are singletons. Sample: CD4+ T cells from blood, taken before the transplant. All receptors derive from a human donor who received a combined kidney and bone marrow transplant.

In the case of this clone: At one end, the junction sequence differs from germline, possibly due to a read error. V is TRBV7-9 and J is TRBJ1-2; D gene unclear. Germline CDR1 reads SEHNR; CDR2 reads FQNEAQ (reference sequence). This CDR3 has 11 residues. CDR3 protein: CASSAEVIPFF. As DNA, the CDR3 is TGTGCCAGCAGCGCCGAGGTCATCCCCTTCTTC.

This chain uses TRBV28 with TRBJ2-7, with D perhaps TRBD1 (6 bases). V lost 2 bases, J lost 1 base, and 12 bases lay in between. CDR1 is MDHEN and CDR2 is SYDVKM in the germline V gene. The CDR3 has 15 amino acids. This CDR3 is CASSLAGVVSYEQYF. The CDR3 DNA reads as TGTGCCAGCAGTTTAGCAGGGGTGGTATCCTACGAGCAGTACTTC. The full variable domain, completed using reference TRBV28 and TRBJ2-7, is DVKVTQSSRYLVKRTGEKVFLECVQDMDHENMFWYRQDPGLGLRLIYFSYDVKMKEKGDIPEGYSVSREKKERFSLILESASTNQTSMYLCASSLAGVVSYEQYFGPGTRLTVT.

This clone was counted a single time. This chain connects TRBV4-1 to TRBJ2-1; D is perhaps TRBD2 (6 bases). V lost 0 bases and J lost 7, with 16 bases in between. The V gene's germline CDR1 is MGHRA and CDR2 YSYEKL. This CDR3 spans 16 amino acids. The chain's CDR3 is CASSQDGRVEGNEQFF. CDR3 coding DNA: TGCGCCAGCAGCCAAGATGGCAGGGTGGAGGGGAATGAGCAGTTCTTC.

The chain couples TRBV25-1 to TRBJ1-1, with 7 bases identical to TRBD1. CDR1 and CDR2 from the germline V gene are MGHDK and SYGVNS. The ends lost 4 bases at V and 11 bases at J; junction bases unmatched: 10. This CDR3 contains 13 residues. The DNA for the CDR3 is TGTGCCAGCAGTGCCGGACAGGACCGGGGGGCTTTCTTT. This sequence encodes CASSAGQDRGAFF.

This chain connects TRBV7-9 to TRBJ1-4, with 9 bases identical to TRBD1. Germline CDR1 SEHNR, CDR2 FQNEAQ (reference sequence). This CDR3 region has 15 residues. Germline trimming cut 5 bases from V and 5 bases from J; bases unmatched to any gene: 6. In nucleotides, the CDR3 is TGTGCCAGCAGCCGCCGGGGACAGGGAAATGAAAAACTGTTTTTT. This codes for CASSRRGQGNEKLFF.